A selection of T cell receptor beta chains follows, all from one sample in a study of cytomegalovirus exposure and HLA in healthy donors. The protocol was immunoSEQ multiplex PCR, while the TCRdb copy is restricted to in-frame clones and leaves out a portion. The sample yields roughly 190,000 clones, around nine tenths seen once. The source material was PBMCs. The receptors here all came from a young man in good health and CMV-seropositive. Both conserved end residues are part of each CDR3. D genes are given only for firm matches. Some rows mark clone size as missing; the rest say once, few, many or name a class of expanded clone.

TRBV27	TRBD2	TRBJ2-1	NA	CASRQGTSGNHNEQFF	TGTGCCAGCAGACAAGGGACTAGCGGGAATCACAATGAGCAGTTCTTC
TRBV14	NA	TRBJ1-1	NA	CASRAGANTEAFF	TGTGCCAGCAGGGCAGGGGCCAACACTGAAGCTTTCTTT
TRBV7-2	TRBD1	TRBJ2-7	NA	CASSPRDRGKYEQYF	TGTGCCAGCAGCCCGCGGGACAGGGGGAAATACGAGCAGTACTTC
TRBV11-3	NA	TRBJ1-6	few	CASGRGIVGSYNSPLHF	TGTGCCAGCGGCCGGGGGATCGTGGGCTCCTATAATTCACCCCTCCACTTT
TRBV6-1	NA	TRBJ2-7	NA	CASSDPGPYSYEQYF	TGTGCCAGCAGTGACCCTGGGCCCTACTCCTACGAGCAGTACTTC
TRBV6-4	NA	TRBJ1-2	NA	CASSDWAENYGYTF	TGTGCCAGCAGTGACTGGGCAGAAAACTATGGCTACACCTTC
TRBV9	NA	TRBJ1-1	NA	CASSVSVNTEAFF	TGTGCCAGCAGCGTCTCTGTGAACACTGAAGCTTTCTTT
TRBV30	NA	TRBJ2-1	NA	CAQSGGAPLGEQFF	TGTGCTCAATCGGGCGGGGCCCCGTTGGGTGAGCAGTTCTTC
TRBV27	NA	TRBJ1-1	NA	CASSLGERAFF	TGTGCCAGCAGTTTGGGAGAGAGGGCTTTCTTT
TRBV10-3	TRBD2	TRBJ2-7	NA	CAISQGERGVYEQYF	TGTGCCATCAGTCAGGGGGAGCGGGGGGTCTACGAGCAGTACTTC
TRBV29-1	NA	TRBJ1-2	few	CSVGGAGPKGYGYTF	TGCAGCGTCGGGGGTGCCGGGCCTAAAGGCTATGGCTACACCTTC
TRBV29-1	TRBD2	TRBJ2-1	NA	CSVVTSGGGEQFF	TGCAGCGTTGTGACTAGCGGGGGGGGTGAGCAGTTCTTC
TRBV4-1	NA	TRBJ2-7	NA	CASSQGATGYYEQYF	TGCGCCAGCAGCCAAGGAGCGACGGGATACTACGAGCAGTACTTC
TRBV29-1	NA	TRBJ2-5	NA	CSVERGETQYF	TGCAGCGTTGAGAGAGGGGAGACCCAGTACTTC
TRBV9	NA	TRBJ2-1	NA	CASSVGSDSYNEQFF	TGTGCCAGCAGCGTAGGATCAGACTCCTACAATGAGCAGTTCTTC
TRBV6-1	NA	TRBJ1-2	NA	CASSMGSDGYTF	TGTGCCAGCAGTATGGGTTCCGATGGCTACACCTTC
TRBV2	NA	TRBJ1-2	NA	CASSGDRYGYTF	TGTGCCAGCAGTGGAGACCGCTATGGCTACACCTTC
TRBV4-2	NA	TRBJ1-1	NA	CASSQVGEGNTEAFF	TGTGCCAGCAGCCAAGTAGGGGAGGGGAACACTGAAGCTTTCTTT
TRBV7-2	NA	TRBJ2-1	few	CASSPRGGGSYNEQFF	TGTGCCAGCAGCCCTAGGGGGGGAGGCTCCTACAATGAGCAGTTCTTC
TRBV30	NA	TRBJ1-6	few	CAWSRQGRSPLHF	TGTGCCTGGAGTAGGCAGGGACGGTCACCCCTCCACTTT
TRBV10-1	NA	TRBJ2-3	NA	CASEGGADTQYF	TGCGCCAGCGAGGGTGGGGCAGATACGCAGTATTTT
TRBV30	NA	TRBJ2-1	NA	CAWNTGVSLNEQFF	TGTGCCTGGAACACGGGGGTGTCCCTAAATGAGCAGTTCTTC
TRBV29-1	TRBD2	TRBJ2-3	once	CSVRTSGRFTDTQYF	TGCAGCGTTCGGACTAGCGGAAGGTTTACAGATACGCAGTATTTT
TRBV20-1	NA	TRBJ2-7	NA	CSARSVWEQYF	TGCAGTGCTAGAAGTGTTTGGGAGCAGTACTTC
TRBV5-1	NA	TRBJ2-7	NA	CASSGGTSYEQYF	TGCGCCAGCAGCGGCGGGACATCTTACGAGCAGTACTTC
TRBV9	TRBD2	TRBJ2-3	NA	CASSSRTSGGADTQYF	TGTGCCAGCAGCTCCCGGACTAGCGGGGGGGCAGATACGCAGTATTTT
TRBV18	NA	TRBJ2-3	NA	CASSTTTDTQYF	TGTGCCAGCTCTACCACCACAGATACGCAGTATTTT
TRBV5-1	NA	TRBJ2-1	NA	CASSLIRDSGGGEQFF	TGCGCCAGCAGCTTAATTCGGGACAGCGGCGGGGGTGAGCAGTTCTTC
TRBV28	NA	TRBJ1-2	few	CASYGVRGNQGYTF	TGTGCCAGCTATGGGGTCCGGGGTAACCAGGGCTACACCTTC
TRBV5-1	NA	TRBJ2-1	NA	CASSLAWGPTNEQFF	TGCGCCAGCAGCTTGGCCTGGGGGCCTACCAATGAGCAGTTCTTC
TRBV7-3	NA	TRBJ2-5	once	CASSLPEYIQETQYF	TGTGCCAGCAGCTTACCGGAGTACATACAAGAGACCCAGTACTTC
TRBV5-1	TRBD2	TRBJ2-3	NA	CASRSLTSGTQDTQYF	TGCGCCAGCCGGAGCCTGACTAGCGGAACACAAGATACGCAGTATTTT
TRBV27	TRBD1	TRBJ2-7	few	CASSLGLGGWEQYF	TGTGCCAGCAGTTTAGGGCTAGGGGGCTGGGAGCAGTACTTC
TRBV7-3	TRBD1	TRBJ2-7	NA	CASSRTGQSEQYF	TGTGCCAGCTCCCGGACAGGGCAGAGCGAGCAGTACTTC
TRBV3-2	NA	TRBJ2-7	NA	CASSYEQYF	TGTGCCAGCAGCTACGAGCAGTACTTC
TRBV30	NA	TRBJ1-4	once	CAWTLGTANEKLFF	TGTGCCTGGACTCTAGGGACGGCAAATGAAAAACTGTTTTTT
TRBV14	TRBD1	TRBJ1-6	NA	CASSLSRGLSPLHF	TGTGCCAGCAGCCTATCTAGGGGGCTTTCACCCCTCCACTTT
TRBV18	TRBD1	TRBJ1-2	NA	CASSMDRGFSYGYTF	TGTGCCAGCTCAATGGACAGGGGATTCTCCTATGGCTACACCTTC
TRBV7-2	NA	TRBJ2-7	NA	CASSVVGADEQYF	TGTGCCAGCAGCGTAGTCGGGGCTGACGAGCAGTACTTC
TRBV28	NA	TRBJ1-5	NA	CASYGGFGRPQHF	TGTGCCAGCTACGGGGGCTTCGGTCGGCCCCAGCATTTT